What follows are 13 T cell receptor beta chains derived from one specimen sequenced in a study of T cell repertoires in cytomegalovirus infection. TCRdb analysed the reads with MiXCR anew, one entry per CDR3 protein. This sample has about 35,000 distinct CDR3 sequences; less than 60% occur once, and the top ten carry roughly 90%. For these receptors, no antigen is known. The input for sequencing was CD8+ T cells from cultured PBMCs, taken from culture after CMV antigen stimulation. The source is a human donor in good health (CMV status not recorded). Some clones in this sample may be carry-over from other donors' samples.

This clonotype was observed a few times. J is TRBJ2-3 and V is TRBV11-2, with TRBD1 identical over 11 bases. Per the germline V gene, CDR1 is SGHAT and CDR2 is FQNNGV. The V segment lost 3 bases and the J segment 2 bases; nucleotides outside the gene matches: 7. The CDR3 runs 17 residues. CDR3 sequence: CASSFRPGQGVTDTQYF. The CDR3 coding sequence is TGTGCCAGCAGCTTCCGCCCGGGACAGGGGGTCACAGATACGCAGTATTTT. The full variable domain, completed using reference TRBV11-2 and TRBJ2-3, is EAGVAQSPRYKIIEKRQSVAFWCNPISGHATLYWYQQILGQGPKLLIQFQNNGVVDDSQLPKDRFSAERLKGVDSTLKIQPAKLEDSAVYLCASSFRPGQGVTDTQYFGPGTRLTVL.

This clonotype was seen a few times. V usage is TRBV5-1 and J usage is TRBJ2-7, with TRBD1 matching over 8 bases. Germline V gene data show CDR1 as SGHRS and CDR2 as YFSETQ. Trimming took 7 bases from V and 3 from J; bases not matched to a gene: 9. The CDR3 is made up of 14 amino acids. CDR3 amino acids: CASRVGTGRYEQYF. DNA of the CDR3: TGCGCCAGCCGGGTCGGGACAGGTCGCTACGAGCAGTACTTC.

For this clonotype: The junction and the germline gene differ at one end; a read error may be behind it. V gene TRBV4-1 combines with J gene TRBJ2-1, with D possibly being TRBD1 or TRBD2 (5 bases each). Germline V gene lookup returns CDR1 MGHRA and CDR2 YSYEKL. CDR3 length equals 15 residues. CDR3 in DNA: TGTGCCAGCAGCCCCTGGGGGAGCTCCTACAATGAGCAGTTCTTC. Its translation: CASSPWGSSYNEQFF.

This clonotype showed up many times. The CDR3 protein is CASSYTDEQYF. Here the CDR3 DNA reads TGTGCCAGCAGTTACACAGACGAGCAGTACTTC. The chain has TRBV7-2 and TRBJ2-7, with D unresolved. V was trimmed by 6 bases and J by 5 bases, leaving 8 bases between them. The CDR3 runs 11 residues. From germline, CDR1 is SGHTA and CDR2 FQGNSA.

The chain carries TRBV28 and TRBJ2-6; TRBD1 matches at 9 bases. After removal of 5 bases from V and 2 bases from J, the junction contained 4 bases not matched to a gene. The germline gives CDR1 MDHEN, CDR2 SYDVKM. The CDR3 runs to 16 residues. The chain's CDR3 is CASSADRGTGANVLTF. In DNA form, the CDR3 reads TGTGCCAGCAGTGCGGACAGGGGAACTGGGGCCAACGTCCTGACTTTC.

This clonotype has more than one count but fewer than ten. The chain combines TRBV7-2 with TRBJ1-1; D might be TRBD1 (5 bases). The CDR3 extends over 13 amino acids. Germline CDR1 reads SGHTA; CDR2 reads FQGNSA. The germline V and J ends were trimmed by 9 bases and 2 bases, with 13 bases remaining between them. CDR3 region: CARGVPGNTEAFF. The CDR3 region has the DNA TGTGCCAGGGGGGTTCCCGGAAACACTGAAGCTTTCTTT. The entire variable domain, with the rest obtained from reference TRBV7-2 and TRBJ1-1, is as follows: GAGVSQSPSNKVTEKGKDVELRCDPISGHTALYWYRQSLGQGLEFLIYFQGNSAPDKSGLPSDRFSAERTGGSVSTLTIQRTQQEDSAVYLCARGVPGNTEAFFGQGTRLTVV.

With respect to this clonotype: A single base separates this from a much larger clone, so it may be a read error. The chain combines TRBV7-8 with TRBJ1-2; D is perhaps TRBD1 (6 bases). The CDR3 has 13 residues. The germline V gene encodes CDR1 SGHVS and CDR2 FQNEAQ. The CDR3 is CDSSLGQRDGYTF. The CDR3 DNA is TGTGACAGCAGCTTAGGACAGCGAGATGGCTACACCTTC.

As concerns this clonotype: This sequence may be a read error, since a much larger clone differs from it by one base. V usage is TRBV7-2 and J usage is TRBJ1-2, with D possibly TRBD1 on 5 matching bases. The germline gives CDR1 SGHTA, CDR2 FQGNSA. The CDR3 is 15 amino acids. The CDR3 bases are TGTGCCAACAGCGCCAGGGCAGAGGGCAACTATGGCTACACCTTC. Protein: CANSARAEGNYGYTF.

V and J are TRBV6-5 and TRBJ1-4; a weak D match, TRBD1 (6 bases). The CDR3 loop spans 14 amino acids. The germline CDR1 and CDR2 sequences are MNHEY and SVGAGI. Trimming left V 8 bases short and J 0 bases short, with 10 bases between. The CDR3 is CASSGVPTNEKLFF. The DNA of the CDR3 is TGTGCCAGCTCAGGGGTCCCAACTAATGAAAAACTGTTTTTT.

The rearrangement uses TRBV7-3 and TRBJ2-2; 9 bases align to TRBD2. From germline, CDR1 is SGHTA and CDR2 FQGTGA. After removal of 1 base from V and 9 bases from J, the junction contained 9 bases not matched to a gene. The CDR3 is 16 amino acids. The CDR3 protein is CASSLKVAGDHRELFF. In DNA, the CDR3 is TGTGCCAGCAGCTTAAAGGTAGCGGGAGATCACCGGGAGCTGTTTTTT.

The rearrangement joins TRBV7-3 to TRBJ2-7, with TRBD2 identical over 11 bases. The V and J ends lost 5 bases and 3 bases, in that order; junction bases with no gene match: 6. The CDR3 length is 15 residues. CDR1 and CDR2 from the germline V gene are SGHTA and FQGTGA. CDR3 protein: CASSLTSGRGYEQYF. Here the CDR3 DNA reads TGTGCCAGCAGCCTCACTAGCGGGAGAGGCTACGAGCAGTACTTC.

This clonotype appeared once. The chain is built from TRBV2 and TRBJ2-1; 9 nucleotides align to TRBD1. CDR1 and CDR2 (germline): SNHLY, FYNNEI. The length of the CDR3 is 14 residues. J was trimmed by 5 bases and V by 9 bases; bases with no gene match: 8. The CDR3 DNA reads TGTGCCAGGGATACAGGGGGCTTGGACAATGAGCAGTTCTTC. Its translation: CARDTGGLDNEQFF.

This clonotype was observed a handful of times. The rearrangement links TRBV27 to TRBJ2-7, with 10 bases fitting TRBD1. The CDR3 spans 14 residues. Germline V lookup: CDR1 MNHEY, CDR2 SMNVEV (reference sequence). Trimming removed 8 bases from V and 5 bases from J; junction bases left unmatched: 9. CDR3 sequence reads: CASRPWTGGNEQYF. The CDR3 coding sequence is TGTGCCAGCCGACCGTGGACAGGGGGTAACGAGCAGTACTTC.